The 10 T cell receptor beta chains listed next were all sequenced from one sample in a study of vaccination and CD4 T cells after COVID-19. TCRdb fed the PCR reads into MiXCR, producing one record per CDR3 protein. The sample lists more than 12,000 distinct CDR3 sequences, 69% occurring once. Sequences were derived from CD4+ T cells from blood, sampled after SARS-CoV-2 vaccination. These receptors originate from a human donor who had recovered from COVID-19.

V and J are TRBV20-1 and TRBJ2-7; 12 bases match TRBD2. V shed 2 bases, J shed 7 bases, and the junction held 9 bases outside the gene matches. This CDR3 contains 15 residues. Germline loops: CDR1 DFQATT, CDR2 SNEGSKA (reference sequence). In DNA form, the CDR3 reads TGCAGTGCTAGATCGCCTAGCGGGAGGGCGGGGGAGCAGTACTTC. As protein: CSARSPSGRAGEQYF.

The rearrangement uses TRBV6-1 and TRBJ2-7; the D gene could be TRBD1 or TRBD2 (5 bases each). The CDR3 is 13 amino acids. CDR1 is MNHNS, CDR2 SASEGT, per germline. The V end lost 5 bases, the J end lost 2 bases, and 10 bases lay between the germline ends. The DNA for the CDR3 is TGTGCCAGCAGTCCGGGGACGGCCTACGAGCAGTACTTC. Amino acids: CASSPGTAYEQYF.

V usage is TRBV27 and J usage is TRBJ2-2, with 7 bases lining up with TRBD1. CDR1 and CDR2 from the germline V gene are MNHEY and SMNVEV (reference sequence). This CDR3 is built from 16 residues. V trimming: 1 base; J trimming: 4 bases; junction bases outside the gene matches: 6. The CDR3 sequence is CASSLYRGQGTGELFF. CDR3 DNA sequence: TGTGCCAGCAGTTTATATAGGGGGCAGGGCACCGGGGAGCTGTTTTTT.

This chain connects TRBV6-1 to TRBJ2-5; D uncertain. The CDR3 runs 13 residues. V was trimmed by 4 bases and J by 4 bases, leaving 10 bases between them. Per germline, CDR1 MNHNS and CDR2 SASEGT. In nucleotides, the CDR3 is TGTGCCAGCAGTGTGCGGAGAGGAGAGACCCAGTACTTC. Translating it yields CASSVRRGETQYF.

A few counts support this clonotype. This chain uses TRBV19 with TRBJ1-2; perhaps TRBD1 as D (6 bases). In germline, CDR1 is LNHDA, CDR2 SQIVND (reference sequence). The V end was cut by 6 bases, the J end by 7 bases, with 21 bases between. The CDR3 contains 15 residues. CDR3 protein: CASRPRGQLSAGYTF. The CDR3 nucleotides are TGTGCCAGTAGGCCCCGGGGGCAGTTATCAGCTGGCTACACCTTC.

This clonotype has more than one count but fewer than ten. V and J are TRBV20-1 and TRBJ1-5; a possible D gene is TRBD1 (6 bases). V dropped 1 base and J dropped 4 bases, with 11 bases sitting between them. Looked up from germline, CDR1 is DFQATT and CDR2 is SNEGSKA (reference sequence). This CDR3 is 14 amino acids long. The CDR3 DNA reads as TGCAGTGCTAGAGGGGGGCAACCTAATCAGCCCCAGCATTTT. Amino acids: CSARGGQPNQPQHF.

V gene TRBV20-1 combines with J gene TRBJ2-3; no definite D call. The CDR3 has 12 amino acids. The V gene lost 2 bases and the J gene lost 9 bases, with 12 bases spanning the gap. CDR1 and CDR2 (germline): DFQATT, SNEGSKA (reference sequence). CDR3 sequence (DNA): TGCAGTGCTAGACCGACTGGAGCAACGCAGTATTTT. It is translated as CSARPTGATQYF.

This clonotype was observed a single time. This chain links TRBV7-2 with TRBJ2-7; no firm D call. The length of the CDR3 is 13 residues. V dropped 1 base and J dropped 2 bases, with 6 bases sitting between them. Germline lookup yields CDR1 SGHTA and CDR2 FQGNSA. For the CDR3, the DNA is TGTGCCAGCAGCTTAGTACGTCCCTACGAGCAGTACTTC. This sequence encodes CASSLVRPYEQYF.

This clonotype is a singleton in its sample. The J gene is TRBJ1-2, the V gene TRBV9, with 8 bases lining up with TRBD1. The trim removed 4 bases at V and 4 bases at J, leaving 9 bases unmatched. CDR3 length: 15 residues. Germline V gene lookup returns CDR1 SGDLS and CDR2 YYNGEE. The CDR3 protein is CASSTGGSLGYGYTF. The DNA of the CDR3 is TGTGCCAGCAGCACAGGGGGGTCTCTGGGCTATGGCTACACCTTC.

The chain has TRBV18 and TRBJ2-1; the match to TRBD2 covers 10 bases. This CDR3 region has 15 residues. J lost 7 bases, V lost 0 bases, and 3 bases had no gene match. From germline, CDR1 is KGHSH and CDR2 LQKENI. CDR3 amino acids: CASSPPSSGSNEQFF. The CDR3 bases are TGTGCCAGCTCACCACCGTCTAGCGGGAGTAATGAGCAGTTCTTC.